This is a list of T cell receptor beta chains from one sample in a study of Graves' ophthalmopathy and Graves' hyperthyroidism. TCRdb redid the calling of the multiplex PCR reads with MiXCR, one entry per CDR3 protein. This table has roughly 1.1 million distinct CDR3 sequences, less than 45% appearing once. Sequencing input: peripheral blood or thyroid tissue (not recorded which). The origin of the receptors is an adult man with Graves' hyperthyroidism. The CDR3 runs from the conserved cysteine through the conserved F or W. The D gene is left open where the match is weak. Some rows have no size entry. The others give once, few or many, or a class for an expanded clone.

clone size: .
V gene: TRBV10-3
J gene: TRBJ2-7
D gene: .
CDR3 protein: CASLNLAVSYEQYF
CDR3 DNA: TGTGCCAGCTTAAACTTAGCGGTTTCCTACGAGCAGTACTTC

clone size: .
V gene: TRBV15
J gene: TRBJ1-4
D gene: .
CDR3 protein: CASSGNVATNEKLFF
CDR3 DNA: TGTGCCAGCAGCGGAAATGTGGCAACTAATGAAAAACTGTTTTTT

clone size: .
V gene: TRBV15
J gene: TRBJ1-6
D gene: TRBD1
CDR3 protein: CATSRPGQLDSPLHF
CDR3 DNA: TGTGCCACCAGCAGACCGGGACAGTTGGATTCACCCCTCCACTTT

clone size: few
V gene: TRBV4-2
J gene: TRBJ2-5
D gene: .
CDR3 protein: CASSQEGNSQETQYF
CDR3 DNA: TGTGCCAGCAGCCAAGAGGGGAACAGCCAAGAGACCCAGTACTTC

clone size: many
V gene: TRBV7-2
J gene: TRBJ2-7
D gene: .
CDR3 protein: CASRLPSLSYEQYF
CDR3 DNA: TGTGCCAGCAGACTCCCATCCCTCTCCTACGAGCAGTACTTC

clone size: few
V gene: TRBV28
J gene: TRBJ2-5
D gene: .
CDR3 protein: CASSMGQAYQETQYF
CDR3 DNA: TGTGCCAGCAGCATGGGACAAGCGTACCAAGAGACCCAGTACTTC

clone size: many
V gene: TRBV20-1
J gene: TRBJ2-7
D gene: TRBD2
CDR3 protein: CSARLAGVYEQYF
CDR3 DNA: TGCAGTGCTAGACTAGCGGGAGTCTACGAGCAGTACTTC

clone size: .
V gene: TRBV25-1
J gene: TRBJ1-1
D gene: .
CDR3 protein: CASLILQGAAFF
CDR3 DNA: TGTGCCAGCTTGATCTTGCAGGGTGCGGCTTTCTTT

clone size: .
V gene: TRBV7-2
J gene: TRBJ2-7
D gene: .
CDR3 protein: CAGSFTGMSNEQYF
CDR3 DNA: TGTGCCGGCAGCTTTACAGGGATGTCAAACGAGCAGTACTTC

clone size: many
V gene: TRBV10-3
J gene: TRBJ1-2
D gene: .
CDR3 protein: CAISDTDRLNYGYTF
CDR3 DNA: TGTGCCATCAGTGACACCGACAGGCTCAACTATGGCTACACCTTC

clone size: .
V gene: TRBV7-3
J gene: TRBJ2-7
D gene: .
CDR3 protein: CASSLIPGTYEQYF
CDR3 DNA: TGTGCCAGCAGCTTAATTCCGGGAACCTACGAGCAGTACTTC

clone size: many
V gene: TRBV7-2
J gene: TRBJ1-1
D gene: .
CDR3 protein: CASSPSRATRWTEAFF
CDR3 DNA: TGTGCCAGCAGCCCCTCGAGGGCCACGCGGTGGACTGAAGCTTTCTTT

clone size: .
V gene: TRBV12-3/TRBV12-4
J gene: TRBJ2-7
D gene: TRBD2
CDR3 protein: CASSFSLPLAGEAREQYF
CDR3 DNA: TGTGCCAGCAGTTTTTCCCTACCGTTAGCGGGAGAAGCTAGGGAGCAGTACTTC